Listed here are 19 T cell receptor beta chains from one sample, sequenced in a study of T cell clonality in common variable immunodeficiency (dated by TCRdb to between 2014 and 2017). Library preparation used the immunoSEQ multiplex PCR assay. TCRdb's version of the immuneACCESS table is confined to in-frame rearrangements and falls short of the full clone set. An unresolved V gene accounts for under half of the shortfall where checked; the remainder is of unknown origin. In this sample, about 43,000 clones appear, none counted once only. The top ten clones comprise 2.1% of the sample. The sample was peripheral blood mononuclear cells. These receptors originate from a person between 18 and 69 years old in good health.

This clone was observed at least ten times. The observed sequence ends 3 residues before the CDR3 terminus, with the missing tail filled in from the germline J gene. The V call is TRBV12-3 or TRBV12-4, the J call TRBJ2-1; 13 positions match TRBD2. The CDR3 sequence is 17 residues long. V was clipped by 5 bases and J by 9 bases; unmatched bases: 13. The CDR3 is CASSVLLAGGLPGEQFF. The part of the CDR3 DNA that was read is TGTGCCAGCAGTGTCCTACTAGCGGGGGGGCTTCCCGGTGAG.

In this sample, this clone turned up many times. The junction does not match germline at one end; this may be a read error. The read ends 3 residues shy of where the CDR3 ends; the end is completed using the germline J gene. V usage is TRBV5-1 and J usage is TRBJ1-1, with 10 bases lining up with TRBD1. This CDR3 has 15 amino acids. The germline CDR1 and CDR2 sequences are SGHRS and YFSETQ. Partial CDR3 DNA: TGCGCCAGCAGCCCCGCGGGACAGGGGAACAGTGAA. Its protein is CASSPAGQGNSE. The whole CDR3 protein reads CASSPAGQGNSEAFF.

This clone was picked up many times. The read finishes 3 residues shy of the CDR3 end, and the germline J gene is used to complete it. The chain couples TRBV20-1 to TRBJ2-2, with TRBD1 matching over 7 bases. From germline, CDR1 is DFQATT and CDR2 SNEGSKA (reference sequence). The CDR3 is made up of 15 amino acids. Incomplete CDR3 DNA: TGCAGTGCCCCTGACAGGGCGAGAACTAATGAAAAG. This codes for CSAPDRARTNEK. The entire CDR3 is CSAPDRARTNEKLFF.

Many counts were recorded for this clone. The read is 3 residues too short to cover the CDR3 end, so that end is filled in from the germline J gene. The chain combines TRBV20-1 with TRBJ2-7; 7 positions match TRBD1. V was clipped by 5 bases and J by 5 bases; unmatched bases: 9. Germline V lookup: CDR1 DFQATT, CDR2 SNEGSKA (reference sequence). The CDR3 is 13 residues long. This CDR3 reads CSAPPTGKNEQYF. The sequenced CDR3 bases are TGCAGTGCTCCGCCGACAGGGAAGAACGAG.

This clone was detected many times. The CDR3 end lies 3 residues beyond the end of the read and is filled in from the germline J gene. The chain has TRBV4-2 and TRBJ1-1; D is perhaps TRBD1 (5 bases). The CDR3 consists of 15 residues. Germline V gives CDR1 LGHNA, CDR2 YNFKEQ. V lost 1 base and J lost 0, with 9 bases in between. Incomplete CDR3 DNA: TGTGCCAGCAGCCAAGCGTCAGGGCTGAACACTGAA. Residues: CASSQASGLNTE. The entire CDR3 is CASSQASGLNTEAFF.

This clone was detected ten times or more. The read falls 3 residues short of the CDR3 end, and the missing part is taken from the germline J gene. The gene calls are TRBV2 and TRBJ2-3; TRBD2 matches at 10 bases. Germline assignment: CDR1 SNHLY and CDR2 FYNNEI. V dropped 10 bases and J dropped 1; count of bases not matched to a gene: 5. This CDR3 is built from 14 residues. The CDR3 DNA, read in part, is TGTGCCATACGAACTAGCGGGGGCACAGATACG. Protein product: CAIRTSGGTDT. The full CDR3 protein reads CAIRTSGGTDTQYF. Full variable domain (missing parts from reference TRBV2 and TRBJ2-3): EPEVTQTPSHQVTQMGQEVILRCVPISNHLYFYWYRQILGQKVEFLVSFYNNEISEKSEIFDDQFSVERPDGSNFTLKIRSTKLEDSAMYFCAIRTSGGTDTQYFGPGTRLTVL.

Comment on this clone: The read gets to within 3 residues of the CDR3 end, and the germline J gene fills in the rest. The chain carries TRBV20-1 and TRBJ1-1; 9 bases match TRBD1. The CDR3 sequence is 15 residues long. With 3 bases clipped from V and 3 bases from J, the junction kept 8 bases outside the gene matches. From germline, CDR1 is DFQATT and CDR2 SNEGSKA (reference sequence). The CDR3 bases that were read are TGCAGTGCTAGGGGACAGGGACTAGGGGACACTGAA. Translated: CSARGQGLGDTE. The whole CDR3 sequence reads CSARGQGLGDTEAFF.

This clone was seen repeatedly, ten times or more. The CDR3 extends 3 residues past the end of the read, so its final part is completed from the germline J gene. This sequence joins TRBV7-9 and TRBJ2-3, with no clear D. The CDR3 sequence is 12 residues long. The germline CDR1 and CDR2 sequences are SEHNR and FQNEAQ (reference sequence). Incomplete CDR3 DNA: TGTGCCAGCAGCTTACTAGACCCCGCG. Residues: CASSLLDPA. In full, the CDR3 reads CASSLLDPAQYF.

This clone occurred many times. The DNA ends 3 residues before the CDR3 does, and the rest of the CDR3 is filled in from the germline J gene. This chain uses TRBV5-5 with TRBJ1-2, with a possible D match to TRBD1 (5 bases). This CDR3 is 14 amino acids long. V shed 4 bases and J shed 6 bases, with 16 bases lying between them. Germline values: CDR1 SGHKS, CDR2 YYEKEE (reference sequence). The CDR3 spells CASSLLRGDNGYTF. CDR3 DNA, as far as it was read: TGTGCCAGCAGCCTGCTACGGGGGGATAATGGC.

This clone was found a few times. The read stops 3 residues short of the end of the CDR3; the missing end is completed from the germline J gene. This chain uses TRBV30 with TRBJ1-2; TRBD1 might be the D (6 bases). This CDR3 region has 12 residues. Germline assignment: CDR1 GTSNPN and CDR2 SVGIG (reference sequence). The sequenced CDR3 bases are TGTGCCTGGAGGCCGACAGGCTACGAC. It codes for CAWRPTGYD. The complete CDR3 reads CAWRPTGYDYTF.

This clone was seen repeatedly, ten times or more. The observed sequence ends 3 residues before the CDR3 terminus, with the missing tail filled in from the germline J gene. The rearrangement uses TRBV6-2 or TRBV6-3 and TRBJ2-3; D may be TRBD2 (6 bases). Germline CDR1 is MNHEY and CDR2 is SVGEGT. The V end lost 6 bases, the J end lost 4 bases, and 20 bases lay between the germline ends. CDR3 length equals 16 residues. This chain's CDR3 is CASRPSGRRGSDTQYF. CDR3 DNA, as far as it was read: TGTGCCAGCAGACCCTCGGGTCGGAGGGGTTCAGATACG.

This clone was recorded at least ten times. The read comes to an end 3 residues before the CDR3 does, leaving the germline J gene to fill in the end. J is TRBJ1-1 and V is TRBV5-1; 9 nucleotides agree with TRBD1. Germline CDR1 is SGHRS and CDR2 is YFSETQ. J lost 1 base, V lost 5 bases, and 9 bases had no gene match. This CDR3 is 16 amino acids long. Incomplete CDR3 DNA: TGCGCCAGCAGTTCGGGACAGGGTGCTTGGAACACTGAA. Its translation is CASSSGQGAWNTE. The entire CDR3 protein is CASSSGQGAWNTEAFF.

This clone occurred many times. The read ends 3 residues shy of where the CDR3 ends; the end is completed using the germline J gene. The gene calls are TRBV2 and TRBJ2-2; D possibly uses TRBD1 or TRBD2 (5 bases each). V was clipped by 9 bases and J by 4 bases, with 12 bases between them. The CDR3 runs to 13 residues. The germline V gene encodes CDR1 SNHLY and CDR2 FYNNEI. CDR3 in amino acids: CAREDKGTGELFF. The DNA read from the CDR3 is TGTGCCAGGGAGGACAAGGGCACCGGGGAG.

In this sample, this clone turned up a few times. The read finishes 3 residues shy of the CDR3 end, and the germline J gene is used to complete it. The rearrangement uses TRBV5-5 and TRBJ1-5, with D possibly being TRBD1 (6 bases). V shed 0 bases and J shed 4 bases, with 11 bases lying between them. Germline CDR1 is SGHKS and CDR2 is YYEKEE (reference sequence). This CDR3 is built from 15 residues. The CDR3 DNA, read in part, is TGTGCCAGCAGCTTGGGGCAGGGGTATAATCAGCCC. Protein sequence: CASSLGQGYNQP. The full CDR3 reads CASSLGQGYNQPQHF.

This clone was detected only a few times. The missing CDR3 end, 3 residues past where the read stops, is filled in from the germline J gene. Within the sample, other DNA sequences also encode this same CDR3. The chain is built from TRBV7-3 and TRBJ1-2, with D possibly TRBD1 on 6 matching bases. This CDR3 is built from 16 residues. Germline V gene data show CDR1 as SGHTA and CDR2 as FQGTGA. The CDR3 bases that were read are TGTGCCAGCAGCCCAGGGGCTAGCGGGGGGAACAATGAC. It codes for CASSPGASGGNND. The CDR3 in full is CASSPGASGGNNDYTF.

At least ten counts were recorded for this clone. The missing CDR3 end, 3 residues past where the read stops, is filled in from the germline J gene. The rearrangement uses TRBV30 and TRBJ1-1; D remains ambiguous. V was shortened by 2 bases and J by 2 bases, with 9 bases between the two germline ends. CDR3 size: 13 residues. CDR1 and CDR2 (germline): GTSNPN, SVGIG (reference sequence). The CDR3 loop is CAWSFQENTEAFF. The sequenced part of the CDR3 DNA is TGTGCCTGGAGTTTCCAGGAAAACACTGAA.

The table lists this clone with many counts. The DNA ends 3 residues before the CDR3 does, and the rest of the CDR3 is filled in from the germline J gene. The chain employs TRBV9 and TRBJ2-1, with D unclear. This CDR3 is built from 11 residues. V was clipped by 3 bases and J by 8 bases, with 6 bases between them. Germline assignment: CDR1 SGDLS and CDR2 YYNGEE. Here the CDR3 reads CASSARDEQFF. The covered CDR3 bases are TGTGCCAGCAGCGCTCGGGATGAG.

This clone was detected ten times or more. The read terminates 3 residues before the CDR3 end, so the remaining end is supplied by the germline J gene. V and J are TRBV19 and TRBJ1-3; 9 nucleotides agree with TRBD1. After removal of 5 bases from V and 4 bases from J, the junction contained 9 bases not matched to a gene. CDR3 size: 16 residues. The germline gives CDR1 LNHDA, CDR2 SQIVND (reference sequence). The chain's CDR3 is CASSAADRGTGNTIYF. The sequenced CDR3 bases are TGTGCCAGTAGTGCCGCCGACAGGGGGACAGGAAACACC.

The sample holds many counts of this clone. Read sequence stops 3 residues before the CDR3 end, and the germline J gene provides the missing end. This chain links TRBV19 with TRBJ2-3, with 7 bases aligning to TRBD1. With 2 bases clipped from V and 5 bases from J, the junction kept 7 bases outside the gene matches. The CDR3 is made up of 15 amino acids. The V gene's germline CDR1 is LNHDA and CDR2 SQIVND (reference sequence). The CDR3 protein is CASSIRDSQRDTQYF. Incomplete CDR3 DNA: TGTGCCAGTAGTATAAGGGACAGCCAAAGAGATACG.